These 3 T cell receptor beta chains were all obtained from the same sample, sequenced in a study of OX40 agonist ivuxolimab in advanced cancers. Sequencing used immunoSEQ multiplex PCR; TCRdb keeps in-frame clones, though not all of them. The sample shows around 16,000 clones, roughly 60% of them seen only once. The input for sequencing was CD4+ or CD8+ T cells sorted from blood, taken in a trial of the OX40 agonist ivuxolimab. The receptors were sampled from an adult with an advanced solid tumor such as melanoma, head and neck, liver or kidney cancer.

CDR3 DNA sequence: TGTGCCAGCAGCGTGGGACAGTTTGGGGGGAGCTATGGCTACACCTTC. It yields the protein CASSVGQFGGSYGYTF. This chain links TRBV9 with TRBJ1-2; 7 positions match TRBD1. V dropped 2 bases and J dropped 4; count of bases not matched to a gene: 11. Germline CDR1 reads SGDLS; CDR2 reads YYNGEE. The CDR3 length is 16 residues.

V gene TRBV2 combines with J gene TRBJ2-7; D gene unclear. Germline V gives CDR1 SNHLY, CDR2 FYNNEI. V gave up 7 bases and J gave up 2 bases, with 12 bases separating them. The CDR3 length is 13 residues. CDR3 in DNA: TGTGCCAGCAAATATCTCGGCGCCTACGAGCAGTACTTC. Protein: CASKYLGAYEQYF. The full variable domain, completed using reference TRBV2 and TRBJ2-7, is EPEVTQTPSHQVTQMGQEVILRCVPISNHLYFYWYRQILGQKVEFLVSFYNNEISEKSEIFDDQFSVERPDGSNFTLKIRSTKLEDSAMYFCASKYLGAYEQYFGPGTRLTVT.

This clone is medium-sized (0.01 to 0.1%) in the sample. The chain has TRBV7-9 and TRBJ2-2; TRBD2 might be the D (5 bases). Trimming took 5 bases from V and 0 from J, leaving 13 bases between them. The CDR3 sequence is 16 residues long. Per the germline V gene, CDR1 is SEHNR and CDR2 is FQNEAQ (reference sequence). CDR3 loop: CASSPLERANTGELFF. Written as DNA, the CDR3 is TGTGCCAGCAGCCCCCTCGAGAGGGCGAACACCGGGGAGCTGTTTTTT.